These T cell receptor beta chains were read from a single sample in a study of CD8 T cells in ankylosing spondylitis. TCRdb re-called the 5' RACE reads with MiXCR, one entry per CDR3 protein. There are some 840,000 distinct CDR3 sequences in the sample; about 10% occur only once, and 0.51% lies in the top ten. The specimen sequenced was blood, either unsorted or a sorted T cell fraction (not recorded which). The receptors were gathered from a male donor with ankylosing spondylitis. CDR3s include the opening cysteine and the closing phenylalanine or tryptophan. Fields, in order: J gene, clone size, V gene, CDR3 protein. Size is stated for part of the rows, as once, few or many counts, or as a class when the clone is expanded.

j_call: TRBJ2-1; clone_size: many; v_call: TRBV5-1; cdr3_aa: CASSLVVHNNEQFF
j_call: TRBJ2-3; clone_size: many; v_call: TRBV10-2; cdr3_aa: CASSLARLGDTQYF
j_call: TRBJ1-2; clone_size: .; v_call: TRBV10-3; cdr3_aa: CAISDAVRGYTF
j_call: TRBJ2-5; clone_size: few; v_call: TRBV5-1; cdr3_aa: CASSLAGTYQETQYF
j_call: TRBJ2-2; clone_size: .; v_call: TRBV10-1; cdr3_aa: CASSDMGQAGELFF
j_call: TRBJ2-1; clone_size: many; v_call: TRBV5-1; cdr3_aa: CASSFSTASSYNEQFF
j_call: TRBJ1-2; clone_size: many; v_call: TRBV7-2; cdr3_aa: CASSLGPRDGYTF
j_call: TRBJ2-1; clone_size: .; v_call: TRBV11-3; cdr3_aa: CASSLNPQGYEQFF
j_call: TRBJ2-7; clone_size: .; v_call: TRBV7-2; cdr3_aa: CASSLSGELYEQYF
j_call: TRBJ2-1; clone_size: .; v_call: TRBV24-1; cdr3_aa: CATSDIQGGEFF
j_call: TRBJ2-3; clone_size: .; v_call: TRBV9; cdr3_aa: CASSVGQASTDTQYF
j_call: TRBJ1-1; clone_size: many; v_call: TRBV7-2; cdr3_aa: CASSPGSREAFF
j_call: TRBJ2-3; clone_size: few; v_call: TRBV3-1; cdr3_aa: CASSRSGTTDTQYF
j_call: TRBJ2-7; clone_size: few; v_call: TRBV20-1; cdr3_aa: CSATGNTGEQYF
j_call: TRBJ1-3; clone_size: .; v_call: TRBV3-1; cdr3_aa: CASSQGVGQDRNTIYF
j_call: TRBJ2-2; clone_size: .; v_call: TRBV15; cdr3_aa: CATSRDKGITGELFF
j_call: TRBJ2-5; clone_size: many; v_call: TRBV5-6; cdr3_aa: CASSSPGQGETQYF
j_call: TRBJ2-2; clone_size: .; v_call: TRBV5-1; cdr3_aa: CASRPVMVTGELFF
j_call: TRBJ2-7; clone_size: many; v_call: TRBV29-1; cdr3_aa: CSFSPGTVSYEQYF
j_call: TRBJ1-4; clone_size: few; v_call: TRBV4-2; cdr3_aa: CASSQLQGVSEKLFF
j_call: TRBJ2-2; clone_size: .; v_call: TRBV20-1; cdr3_aa: CSAKWKDTGELFF
j_call: TRBJ2-7; clone_size: .; v_call: TRBV20-1; cdr3_aa: CSAYKDYEQYF
j_call: TRBJ1-1; clone_size: many; v_call: TRBV20-1; cdr3_aa: CSAKTAEKMNTEAFF
j_call: TRBJ1-1; clone_size: many; v_call: TRBV5-1; cdr3_aa: CASSLVPGDTEAFF
j_call: TRBJ1-5; clone_size: few; v_call: TRBV27; cdr3_aa: CASSLRQGRNQPQHF
j_call: TRBJ2-1; clone_size: many; v_call: TRBV12-3/TRBV12-4; cdr3_aa: CASSLSLVYEQFF
j_call: TRBJ1-3; clone_size: many; v_call: TRBV20-1; cdr3_aa: CSAAQGARNTIYF
j_call: TRBJ2-1; clone_size: .; v_call: TRBV10-3; cdr3_aa: CATSRQAHEQFF
j_call: TRBJ1-5; clone_size: .; v_call: TRBV19; cdr3_aa: CASSRDRGFQPQHF
j_call: TRBJ1-2; clone_size: .; v_call: TRBV7-2; cdr3_aa: CASSSRHVIYGYTF
j_call: TRBJ2-2; clone_size: many; v_call: TRBV6-1; cdr3_aa: CASSQYTQGWELFF
j_call: TRBJ2-4; clone_size: .; v_call: TRBV6-1; cdr3_aa: CASSEVMGNIQYF
j_call: TRBJ2-7; clone_size: .; v_call: TRBV6-2/TRBV6-3; cdr3_aa: CASSYGPRTGYSYEQYF
j_call: TRBJ2-5; clone_size: many; v_call: TRBV29-1; cdr3_aa: CSVNQGGETQYF
j_call: TRBJ2-7; clone_size: .; v_call: TRBV7-9; cdr3_aa: CASSLWDRERDEQYF
j_call: TRBJ2-2; clone_size: many; v_call: TRBV12-3/TRBV12-4; cdr3_aa: CASTSGVSGELFF
j_call: TRBJ2-1; clone_size: many; v_call: TRBV29-1; cdr3_aa: CSVTHSGRLYNEQFF
j_call: TRBJ1-1; clone_size: .; v_call: TRBV4-3; cdr3_aa: CASSVRRDTEAFF
j_call: TRBJ2-5; clone_size: many; v_call: TRBV29-1; cdr3_aa: CSVGTGAGETQYF
j_call: TRBJ1-5; clone_size: few; v_call: TRBV5-1; cdr3_aa: CASSPNSDNQPQHF
j_call: TRBJ2-1; clone_size: few; v_call: TRBV15; cdr3_aa: CATSLGQGIYNEQFF
j_call: TRBJ2-7; clone_size: .; v_call: TRBV15; cdr3_aa: CATSRDYRDSYEQYF
j_call: TRBJ2-5; clone_size: few; v_call: TRBV4-3; cdr3_aa: CASSQGFGVGETQYF
j_call: TRBJ1-5; clone_size: .; v_call: TRBV7-9; cdr3_aa: CASSAGTGVRNQPQHF
j_call: TRBJ1-2; clone_size: many; v_call: TRBV20-1; cdr3_aa: CSARLTGYTF
j_call: TRBJ1-2; clone_size: many; v_call: TRBV7-9; cdr3_aa: CASSLSDPPGYTF
j_call: TRBJ1-5; clone_size: many; v_call: TRBV29-1; cdr3_aa: CSVGQGAGQPQHF
j_call: TRBJ2-7; clone_size: few; v_call: TRBV6-1; cdr3_aa: CASTRKGGTYEQYF
j_call: TRBJ1-3; clone_size: .; v_call: TRBV10-3; cdr3_aa: CAIIPSRDGNTIYF
j_call: TRBJ2-6; clone_size: .; v_call: TRBV7-2; cdr3_aa: CASSFEVVGANVLTF
j_call: TRBJ1-1; clone_size: many; v_call: TRBV29-1; cdr3_aa: CSVLESWNTEAFF
j_call: TRBJ2-2; clone_size: few; v_call: TRBV18; cdr3_aa: CASSPKTETGELFF
j_call: TRBJ2-7; clone_size: few; v_call: TRBV20-1; cdr3_aa: CSARDPGHEQYF
j_call: TRBJ2-1; clone_size: .; v_call: TRBV5-6; cdr3_aa: CASSSRQIYNEQFF
j_call: TRBJ1-1; clone_size: .; v_call: TRBV4-1; cdr3_aa: CASSQPQGRETEAFF
j_call: TRBJ2-3; clone_size: few; v_call: TRBV6-5; cdr3_aa: CASSYDPWSTDTQYF
j_call: TRBJ2-7; clone_size: many; v_call: TRBV6-5; cdr3_aa: CASSYSFSESSYEQYF
j_call: TRBJ2-7; clone_size: few; v_call: TRBV28; cdr3_aa: CASSLQGNRYYEQYF